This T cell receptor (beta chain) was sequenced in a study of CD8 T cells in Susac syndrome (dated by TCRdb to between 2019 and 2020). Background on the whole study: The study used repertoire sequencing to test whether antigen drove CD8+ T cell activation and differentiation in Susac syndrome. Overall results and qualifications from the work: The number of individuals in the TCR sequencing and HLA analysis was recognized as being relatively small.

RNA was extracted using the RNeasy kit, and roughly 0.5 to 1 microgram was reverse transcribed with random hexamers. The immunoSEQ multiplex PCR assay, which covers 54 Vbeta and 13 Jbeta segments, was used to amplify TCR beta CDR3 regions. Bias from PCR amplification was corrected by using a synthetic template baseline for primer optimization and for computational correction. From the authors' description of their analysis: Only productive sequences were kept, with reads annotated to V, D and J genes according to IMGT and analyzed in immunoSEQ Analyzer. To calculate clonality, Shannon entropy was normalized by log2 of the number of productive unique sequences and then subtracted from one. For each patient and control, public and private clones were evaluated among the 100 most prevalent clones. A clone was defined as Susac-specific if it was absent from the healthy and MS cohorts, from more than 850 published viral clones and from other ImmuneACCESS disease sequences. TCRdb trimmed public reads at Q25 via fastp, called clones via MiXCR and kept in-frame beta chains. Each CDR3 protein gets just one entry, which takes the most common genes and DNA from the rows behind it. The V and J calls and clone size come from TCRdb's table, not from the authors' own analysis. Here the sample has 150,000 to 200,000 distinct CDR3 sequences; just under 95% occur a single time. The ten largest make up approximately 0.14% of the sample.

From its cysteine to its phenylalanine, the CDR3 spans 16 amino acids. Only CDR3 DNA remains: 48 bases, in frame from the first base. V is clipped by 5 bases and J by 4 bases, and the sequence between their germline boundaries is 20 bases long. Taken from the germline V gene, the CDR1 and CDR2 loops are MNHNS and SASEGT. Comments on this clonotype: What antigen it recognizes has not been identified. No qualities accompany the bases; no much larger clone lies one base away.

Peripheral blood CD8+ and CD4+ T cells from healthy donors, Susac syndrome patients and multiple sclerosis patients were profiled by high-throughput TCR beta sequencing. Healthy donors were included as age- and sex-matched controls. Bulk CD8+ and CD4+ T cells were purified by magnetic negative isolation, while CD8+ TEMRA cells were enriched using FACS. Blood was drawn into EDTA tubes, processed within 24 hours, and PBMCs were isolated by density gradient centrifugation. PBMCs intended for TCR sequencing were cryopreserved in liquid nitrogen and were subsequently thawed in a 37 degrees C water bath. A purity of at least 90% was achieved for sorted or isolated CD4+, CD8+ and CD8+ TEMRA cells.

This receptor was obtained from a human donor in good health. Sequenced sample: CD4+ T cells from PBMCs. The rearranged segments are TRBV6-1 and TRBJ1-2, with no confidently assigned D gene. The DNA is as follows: TGTGCCAGCAGTAGGGAAACACCTATTTATCCCTATGGCTACACCTTC. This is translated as CASSRETPIYPYGYTF.